This TCR beta chain originates from a study of OX40 agonist ivuxolimab in advanced cancers. General study findings and limits: Expanded clones were, on average, more numerous in CD8+ T cells than in CD4+. Dosing at 0.1 to 3.0 mg/kg was accompanied by clonal expansion of CD4+ and CD8+ blood T cells by week 6.

Only in-frame clones appear in the TCRdb table, and some are missing; sequencing was by immunoSEQ multiplex PCR. The data show approximately 82,000 clones, approximately 85% seen once. Concerning this clone: The antigen is unknown.

CDR3 length equals 15 residues. Trimming cost V 0 bases and J 9 bases, with 17 bases left between them. Germline lookup yields CDR1 MNHEY and CDR2 SVGAGI. This specimen consisted of CD4+ or CD8+ T cells sorted from blood, obtained in a trial of the OX40 agonist ivuxolimab. This clonotype was obtained from an adult with an advanced solid tumor such as melanoma, head and neck, liver or kidney cancer. The chain uses TRBV6-5 and TRBJ2-5; D call uncertain. In DNA, the CDR3 is TGTGCCAGCAGTTACTCGAAACGCCCGTTCCTAGCCCAGTACTTC. This sequence encodes CASSYSKRPFLAQYF.